This TCR beta chain emerged from a study of metastatic and nonmetastatic thyroid tumors (dated by TCRdb to the early 2020s). At the level of the whole study: For patients with malignant and with benign thyroid disease, the researchers compared repertoires between peripheral blood samples and tumor or nodule tissue samples.

A word on this clone: Its antigen target is currently unknown. Nothing much larger sits one base from this clone, and base qualities are not available.

Looking up the germline V gene (reference sequence) yields CDR1 GTSNPN and CDR2 SVGIG. The CDR3 sequence holds 14 residues, the cysteine and phenylalanine included. Only the CDR3 portion is preserved as DNA: 42 bases, with reading frame beginning at the first base. V lost 2 bases and J lost 4 bases, and the count of bases not matched to a germline gene is 6. Library prep was done by PCR. Data came from an Illumina HiSeq 4000. High-throughput sequencing was used to profile the TCR beta-chain CDR3 region of each patient. The paper's data handling went like this. A classifier to discriminate distant-metastatic papillary thyroid cancer patients was built from CDR3 differences across clinicopathological groups. The Shannon index was used to assess repertoire diversity, and the Morisita-Horn index was used to assess tumor-blood repertoire similarity. TCRdb cleaned the public reads at Q25 with fastp, built clones with MiXCR and kept in-frame beta chains. None of the V and J calls come from the authors' own analysis; TCRdb made them. This sample lists 30,000 to 35,000 clones; roughly 36% were detected once. The biggest ten clones account for roughly 22% of the sample.

None of the patients had been given any treatment before thyroid surgery. Using T-cell receptor beta sequencing, the researchers looked back retrospectively at clinical samples from patients, gathered between the early 2010s and the late 2010s. What the research found in general, with its limitations: TCR beta diversity was reported as significantly higher in malignant tumors than in benign nodules, in both blood and tumor samples.

The sequence is built from TRBV30 and TRBJ1-2, with 8 middle bases fitting TRBD1. The source of this sequence is a female donor with papillary thyroid cancer or a benign thyroid nodule (not recorded which). Some clones in this sample may be carry-over from other donors' samples. The sample comprised tumor tissue. The bases are TGTGCCTGGAGTTGGGGACAGGAACGCTATGGCTACACCTTC. It specifies CAWSWGQERYGYTF.